This T cell receptor (beta chain) was sequenced during a study of PD-L1 blockade in urothelial cancer. Some clones are missing from TCRdb's copy, which holds only in-frame ones; the method was immunoSEQ multiplex PCR. The data contain 40,000 to 50,000 clones, roughly four fifths of them singletons. Trimming cost V 6 bases and J 2 bases, with 8 bases left between them. The CDR3 contains 13 residues. Germline V gene lookup returns CDR1 KGHSH and CDR2 LQKENI. Time point of the sample: pretreatment peripheral blood. The study collected 1 to 8 samples per patient, pretreatment and on-treatment. The V and J genes are TRBV18 and TRBJ2-4; maybe TRBD2 (7 bases). This receptor was obtained from a man between 70 and 80 years old with urothelial cancer. The source material was PBMCs, sampled around atezolizumab (anti-PD-L1) treatment. CDR3 coding DNA: TGTGCCAGCTCGCGGGGGCCCAAAAACATTCAGTACTTC. Its protein product is CASSRGPKNIQYF.